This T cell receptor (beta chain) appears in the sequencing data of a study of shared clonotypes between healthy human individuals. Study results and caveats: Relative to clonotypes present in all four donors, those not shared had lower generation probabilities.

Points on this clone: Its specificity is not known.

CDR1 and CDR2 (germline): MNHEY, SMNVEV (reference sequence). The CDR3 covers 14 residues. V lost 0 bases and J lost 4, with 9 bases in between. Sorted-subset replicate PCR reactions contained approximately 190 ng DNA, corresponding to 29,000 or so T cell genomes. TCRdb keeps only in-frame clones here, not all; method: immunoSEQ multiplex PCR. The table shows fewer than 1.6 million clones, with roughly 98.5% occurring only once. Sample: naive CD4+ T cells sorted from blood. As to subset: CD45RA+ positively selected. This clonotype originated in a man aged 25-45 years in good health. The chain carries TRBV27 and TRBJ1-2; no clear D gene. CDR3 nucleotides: TGTGCCAGCAGTTTATCCTCCCGATCCTATGGCTACACCTTC. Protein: CASSLSSRSYGYTF.